Below, 23 T cell receptor beta chains from the same sample are listed, as sequenced in a study of T cell responses to AZD1222 COVID-19 vaccine. The table came from immunoSEQ multiplex PCR; TCRdb's copy has only in-frame clones and leaves some out. The top ten hold less than 4.5% of the sample, which has roughly 120,000 clones, over 75% seen once. Sample: peripheral blood, taken 28 days after the second AZD1222 dose. These receptors were obtained from an adult who received the AZD1222 COVID-19 vaccine.

The chain links TRBV27 to TRBJ2-3; 14 nucleotides line up with TRBD2. The V gene's germline CDR1 is MNHEY and CDR2 SMNVEV (reference sequence). CDR3 length: 19 residues. The ends lost 2 bases at V and 0 bases at J; junction bases unmatched: 7. This CDR3 is CASSLEGLAGEISTDTQYF. CDR3 sequence (DNA): TGTGCCAGCAGTTTAGAGGGACTAGCGGGAGAGATTAGCACAGATACGCAGTATTTT.

The rearrangement joins TRBV3-1 (or the pseudogene TRBV3-2) to TRBJ2-7; a possible D gene is TRBD1 (6 bases). Germline assignment: CDR1 LGHDT and CDR2 YNNKEL (reference sequence). The V end was cut by 1 base, the J end by 7 bases, with 11 bases between. This CDR3 contains 13 residues. CDR3 amino acids: CASSQVLGTEQYF. In nucleotides, the CDR3 is TGTGCCAGCAGCCAAGTGTTAGGGACAGAGCAGTACTTC.

The CDR3 sequence: CASSLDRYTSYEQYF. The DNA for the CDR3 is TGTGCCAGCAGCTTGGACAGGTATACGTCCTACGAGCAGTACTTC. This chain links TRBV5-6 with TRBJ2-7; weak D call: TRBD1 (5 bases). Germline loops: CDR1 SGHDT, CDR2 YYEEEE. The CDR3 length is 15 residues. V gave up 0 bases and J gave up 1 base, with 11 bases separating them.

The chain employs TRBV6-5 and TRBJ1-1; D is perhaps TRBD1 (6 bases). Germline V gene lookup returns CDR1 MNHEY and CDR2 SVGAGI. The CDR3 extends over 13 amino acids. Between the trimmed V and J ends, which lost 5 bases and 4 bases, there was a span of 11 bases. The CDR3 here is CASSLTGLTEAFF. CDR3 DNA: TGTGCCAGCAGTCTAACAGGGCTCACTGAAGCTTTCTTT.

This chain links TRBV10-2 with TRBJ2-7, with 7 bases fitting TRBD2. The V gene end was trimmed by 2 bases and the J gene end by 2 bases; junction bases not matched to a gene: 6. The CDR3 runs 15 residues. From germline, CDR1 is WSHSY and CDR2 SAAADI. CDR3 loop: CASSEPGLGTYEQYF. The CDR3 DNA reads as TGCGCCAGCAGTGAGCCCGGACTAGGCACCTACGAGCAGTACTTC.

The chain links TRBV5-4 to TRBJ2-5, with D maybe TRBD2 (6 bases). Looked up from germline, CDR1 is SGHNT and CDR2 is YYREEE (reference sequence). This CDR3 has 15 amino acids. The V gene lost 4 bases and the J gene lost 5 bases, with 18 bases spanning the gap. CDR3 amino acids: CASSVGLSNAETQYF. The CDR3 nucleotides read TGTGCCAGCAGCGTGGGACTCTCCAATGCGGAGACCCAGTACTTC.

The chain carries TRBV19 and TRBJ2-2, with D possibly TRBD2 on 6 matching bases. Looked up from germline, CDR1 is LNHDA and CDR2 is SQIVND (reference sequence). The CDR3 is 16 residues long. Trimming removed 1 base at V and 0 bases at J, with 9 bases between. Here the CDR3 reads CASSIGGMPNTGELFF. For the CDR3, the DNA is TGTGCCAGTAGTATAGGCGGGATGCCGAACACCGGGGAGCTGTTTTTT.

The chain recombines TRBV19 with TRBJ2-5; D is uncertain. V shed 6 bases and J shed 3 bases, with 14 bases lying between them. Germline V gene sequence: CDR1 LNHDA, CDR2 SQIVND (reference sequence). The CDR3 has 14 residues. CDR3 region: CASRADSSKETQYF. CDR3 bases: TGTGCCAGTAGGGCCGACTCCTCCAAAGAGACCCAGTACTTC.

V gene TRBV27 combines with J gene TRBJ2-1; tentatively, D is TRBD1 or TRBD2 (5 bases each). Germline V gene data show CDR1 as MNHEY and CDR2 as SMNVEV (reference sequence). The CDR3 is 14 residues long. The ends were cut back, 2 bases at V and 8 bases at J, with 13 bases in the middle. The CDR3 DNA follows: TGTGCCAGCAGTTTAAAGGTCCTGGGGGATGAGCAGTTCTTC. Amino acid sequence: CASSLKVLGDEQFF.

J is TRBJ1-2 and V is TRBV5-1; D unclear. The CDR3 extends over 14 amino acids. The V end lost 0 bases, the J end lost 3 bases, and 9 bases lay between the germline ends. Germline V gene data show CDR1 as SGHRS and CDR2 as YFSETQ. The CDR3 loop is CASSLGPFDYGYTF. The CDR3 DNA follows: TGCGCCAGCAGCTTGGGTCCCTTCGACTATGGCTACACCTTC.

The chain joins TRBV18 to TRBJ1-2; 9 nucleotides match TRBD1. The germline CDR1 and CDR2 sequences are KGHSH and LQKENI. The CDR3 has 15 residues. The junction had 11 bases not matched to a gene; V was cut back by 4 bases and J by 8 bases. CDR3 bases: TGTGCCAGCTCACTCTCCGGGACAGGGTTAAAAGGCTACACCTTC. Its translation: CASSLSGTGLKGYTF.

Only a few counts were recorded for this clone. In DNA form, the CDR3 reads TGTGCCAGCAGTTTGGGATCCACCTACGAGCAGTACTTC. It translates to CASSLGSTYEQYF. The rearrangement uses TRBV12-3 or TRBV12-4 and TRBJ2-7; D gene ambiguous. V was shortened by 3 bases and J by 2 bases, with 8 bases between the two germline ends. CDR3 length: 13 residues.

This clone has at least ten counts. The chain links TRBV19 to TRBJ1-6; 7 bases are a match to TRBD1. Trimming cost V 2 bases and J 7 bases; bases outside gene matches: 8. This CDR3 region has 16 residues. Germline CDR1 reads LNHDA; CDR2 reads SQIVND (reference sequence). The CDR3 DNA reads as TGTGCCAGTAGTATAAGGGGACAGACCTTCAATTCACCCCTCCACTTT. It specifies CASSIRGQTFNSPLHF.

This chain connects TRBV18 to TRBJ1-2, with 8 bases matching TRBD1. The V and J ends lost 5 bases and 3 bases, in that order; junction bases with no gene match: 5. Germline assignment: CDR1 KGHSH and CDR2 LQKENI. The CDR3 has 14 amino acids. CDR3 DNA sequence: TGTGCCAGCTCAGAGGGACAGGAAGACTATGGCTACACCTTC. This translates into CASSEGQEDYGYTF.

The V gene is TRBV15, the J gene TRBJ1-3; D is uncertain. Trimming took off 0 bases at V and 4 bases at J, with 16 bases between the two ends. CDR1 and CDR2 from the germline V gene are LNHNV and YYDKDF (reference sequence). The CDR3 has 17 residues. CDR3 sequence reads: CATSREVLGVKGNTIYF. In nucleotides, the CDR3 is TGTGCCACCAGCAGAGAGGTCCTCGGGGTGAAAGGAAACACCATATATTTT.

This clone was recorded once. The rearrangement uses TRBV7-3 and TRBJ2-3; 10 positions agree with TRBD2. Germline lookup yields CDR1 SGHTA and CDR2 FQGTGA. CDR3 length: 18 residues. Trimming cost V 3 bases and J 2 bases; bases outside gene matches: 11. CDR3 DNA sequence: TGTGCCAGCAGCTTCTCAGCGGGAGGGCCCGCTAACACAGATACGCAGTATTTT. It is translated as CASSFSAGGPANTDTQYF.

In this sample, this clone turned up a few times. V gene TRBV7-2 combines with J gene TRBJ2-2; 10 positions agree with TRBD1. CDR3 length: 17 residues. Trimming cost V 7 bases and J 5 bases; bases outside gene matches: 13. Germline CDR1 and CDR2: SGHTA and FQGNSA. This chain's CDR3 is CASTRWSGTGATGELFF. The CDR3 coding sequence is TGTGCCAGCACCCGATGGTCCGGGACAGGGGCGACCGGGGAGCTGTTTTTT.

This chain links TRBV19 with TRBJ1-5; no reliable D call. V was pared by 1 base and J by 1 base, with 8 bases between. Looked up from germline, CDR1 is LNHDA and CDR2 is SQIVND (reference sequence). CDR3 length equals 15 residues. DNA for the CDR3: TGTGCCAGTAGTATAGTAGGGAGGAGCAATCAGCCCCAGCATTTT. Its protein product is CASSIVGRSNQPQHF.

The chain employs TRBV7-3 and TRBJ2-3, with TRBD2 matching over 8 bases. Trimming removed 1 base from V and 0 bases from J; junction bases left unmatched: 9. Germline V CDR1 and CDR2: SGHTA, FQGTGA. This CDR3 contains 18 residues. CDR3 DNA sequence: TGTGCCAGCAGCTTAAGGACCACTAGCGGAAGAAGCACAGATACGCAGTATTTT. Translation gives CASSLRTTSGRSTDTQYF.

This chain links TRBV5-1 with TRBJ1-3; 10 bases are a match to TRBD1. The CDR3 runs to 15 residues. V dropped 2 bases and J dropped 4; count of bases not matched to a gene: 3. Looked up from germline, CDR1 is SGHRS and CDR2 is YFSETQ. The chain's CDR3 is CASSFGQGGGNTIYF. For the CDR3, the DNA is TGCGCCAGCAGCTTCGGACAGGGGGGAGGAAACACCATATATTTT.

The rearrangement uses TRBV3-1 (or the pseudogene TRBV3-2) and TRBJ1-2, with D maybe TRBD1 (6 bases). The germline gives CDR1 LGHDT, CDR2 YNNKEL (reference sequence). The CDR3 consists of 13 residues. Trimming stripped 5 bases from V and 7 bases from J, with 14 bases between. This chain's CDR3 is CASSSAGAGGYTF. DNA of the CDR3: TGTGCCAGCAGCTCTGCAGGGGCGGGTGGCTACACCTTC.

The gene calls are TRBV27 and TRBJ2-1; D gene uncertain. Germline CDR1 is MNHEY and CDR2 is SMNVEV (reference sequence). The CDR3 is made up of 14 amino acids. V shed 3 bases and J shed 6 bases, with 12 bases lying between them. The DNA for the CDR3 is TGTGCCAGCAGTTTTGACTTCTCGGGCAATGAGCAGTTCTTC. Translation gives CASSFDFSGNEQFF.

Details on this clone: The same CDR3 also results from other DNA sequences found in this sample. The chain joins TRBV30 to TRBJ1-4; a possible D gene is TRBD1 (5 bases). This CDR3 spans 13 amino acids. The germline V gene encodes CDR1 GTSNPN and CDR2 SVGIG (reference sequence). V lost 1 base and J 7 bases, leaving 10 bases between the germline ends. The CDR3 sequence: CAWSDRDGEKLFF. In DNA, the CDR3 is TGTGCCTGGAGTGACCGGGACGGTGAAAAACTGTTTTTT.